This note documents a single TCR beta chain sequence. What it binds is unknown. The PCR was carried out with 60 Vbeta primers and 13 Jbeta primers. Method: immunoSEQ multiplex PCR; TCRdb's copy keeps in-frame clones and lacks some. Of 100,000 to 150,000 clones in the sample, around 73% were seen once. Germline V gene data show CDR1 as SGHRS and CDR2 as YFSETQ. V lost 3 bases, J lost 7 bases, and 14 bases lay in between. The CDR3 is 13 residues long. The sample is drawn from a study of cytomegalovirus exposure and HLA in healthy donors. Study-level points and caveats: One cluster of highly shared sequence variants probably arose as a sequencing artifact.

The sample taken for sequencing was PBMCs. V gene TRBV5-1 combines with J gene TRBJ2-7; tentative D call: TRBD1 (6 bases). This clonotype was sampled from a man aged 25 to 40 in good health and CMV-seropositive. CDR3 bases: TGCGCCAGCAGCTCGGGGACATTGGGGGAGCAGTACTTC. It codes for CASSSGTLGEQYF.